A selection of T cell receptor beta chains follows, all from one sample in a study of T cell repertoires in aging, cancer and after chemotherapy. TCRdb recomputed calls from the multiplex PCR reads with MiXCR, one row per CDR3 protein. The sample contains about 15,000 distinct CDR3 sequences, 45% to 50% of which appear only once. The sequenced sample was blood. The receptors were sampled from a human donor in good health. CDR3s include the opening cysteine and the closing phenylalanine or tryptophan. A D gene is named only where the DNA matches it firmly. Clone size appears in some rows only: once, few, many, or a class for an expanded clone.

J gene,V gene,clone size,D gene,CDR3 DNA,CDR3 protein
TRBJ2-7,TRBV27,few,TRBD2,TGTGCCAGCAGTTCGGGACTAGGAGTCGAGCAGTACTTC,CASSSGLGVEQYF
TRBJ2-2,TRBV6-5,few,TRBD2,TGTGCCAGCAGTTACTCGACTAGCGGGAGCACCGGGGAGCTGTTTTTT,CASSYSTSGSTGELFF
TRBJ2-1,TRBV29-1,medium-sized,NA,TGCAGCGCCCGAGGGGGCAATGAGCAGTTCTTC,CSARGGNEQFF
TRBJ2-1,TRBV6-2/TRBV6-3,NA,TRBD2,TGTGCCCACGGGGCGGGAGTAGGTGAGCAGTTCTTC,CAHGAGVGEQFF
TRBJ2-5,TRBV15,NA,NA,TGTGCCACCAGCAGAGAGGGGGTAATGGAGACCCAGTACTTC,CATSREGVMETQYF
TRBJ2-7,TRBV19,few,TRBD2,TGTGCCAGTAGTACCCTAGCGGGAGGGCCCCACGAGCAGTACTTC,CASSTLAGGPHEQYF
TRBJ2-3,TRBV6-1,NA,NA,TGTGCCAGCACCCTAGGGGGGGATACGCAGTATTTT,CASTLGGDTQYF
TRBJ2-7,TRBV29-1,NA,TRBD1,TGCAGCGTTGATAAAGGACAGGGAGGCGAGCAGTACTTC,CSVDKGQGGEQYF
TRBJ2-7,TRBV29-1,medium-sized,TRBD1,TGCAGCGTTGTGGGACAGGTTGCCTACGAGCAGTACTTC,CSVVGQVAYEQYF
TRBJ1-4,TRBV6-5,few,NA,TGTGCCAGCAGTTACTCTAGGGCCGAAAAACTGTTTTTT,CASSYSRAEKLFF
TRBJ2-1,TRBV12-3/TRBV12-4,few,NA,TGTGCCAGCAGGCTTATTTCCCCCAGCGATGATGAGCAGTTCTTC,CASRLISPSDDEQFF
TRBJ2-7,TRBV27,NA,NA,TGTGCCAGCAGCGAAGTCTCTTCAGGGGAATTTTCCTACGAGCAGTACTTC,CASSEVSSGEFSYEQYF
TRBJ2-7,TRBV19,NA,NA,TGTGCCAGTAGTATCCGGCACAGCGTGAGCTCCTACGAGCAGTACTTC,CASSIRHSVSSYEQYF
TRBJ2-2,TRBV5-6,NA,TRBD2,TGTGCCAGCAGCCGCCGGACTAGCGGGACGAACACCGGGGAGCTGTTTTTT,CASSRRTSGTNTGELFF
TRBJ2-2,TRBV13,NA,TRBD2,TGTGCCAGCAGCTCGGGACTAGCGGGAGGGCCGGGCACCGGGGAGCTGTTTTTT,CASSSGLAGGPGTGELFF
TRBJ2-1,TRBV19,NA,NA,TGTGCCAGTAGATCCAGCGGGTCGACCGGTGGCTCCTACAATGAGCAGTTCTTC,CASRSSGSTGGSYNEQFF
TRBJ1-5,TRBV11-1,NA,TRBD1,TGTGCCAGCAGGCGGACAGGGAAAGAGTTGCCCCAGCATTTT,CASRRTGKELPQHF
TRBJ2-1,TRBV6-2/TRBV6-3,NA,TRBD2,TGTGCCAGCAGTTTAGGACTAGCGGGAGATGGTGAGCAGTTCTTC,CASSLGLAGDGEQFF
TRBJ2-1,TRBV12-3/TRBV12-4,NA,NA,TGTGCCAGCAGTACCCCGAATTACAATGAGCAGTTCTTC,CASSTPNYNEQFF
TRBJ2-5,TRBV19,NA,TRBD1,TGTGCCAGCAAGGAGGACAGGGGGCAAGAGACCCAGTACTTC,CASKEDRGQETQYF
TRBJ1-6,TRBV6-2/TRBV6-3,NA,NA,TGTGCCAGCAGTGCGGACTCTACAGGGCGGAATTCACCCCTCCACTTT,CASSADSTGRNSPLHF
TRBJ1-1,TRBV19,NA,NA,TGTGCCAGTAGTAAAGGCAGGATGAACACTGAAGCTTTCTTT,CASSKGRMNTEAFF
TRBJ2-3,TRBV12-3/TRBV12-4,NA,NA,TGTGCCAGCATCTTGGAGGGAGGCCCCACAGATACGCAGTATTTT,CASILEGGPTDTQYF
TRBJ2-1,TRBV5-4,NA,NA,TGTGCCAGCAGCTTGGCCCAGGAAGGGAATGAGCAGTTCTTC,CASSLAQEGNEQFF
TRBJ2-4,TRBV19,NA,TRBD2,TGTGCCACATCCGGGACTAGCGGGACTCTAGCCAAAAACATTCAGTACTTC,CATSGTSGTLAKNIQYF
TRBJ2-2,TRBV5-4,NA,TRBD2,TGTGCCAGCAGCTACGGGAGGGCCGACGGGGAGCTGTTTTTT,CASSYGRADGELFF
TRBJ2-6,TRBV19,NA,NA,TGTGCCAGTAGAGAGGCTTTGGGGGCCAACGTCCTGACTTTC,CASREALGANVLTF
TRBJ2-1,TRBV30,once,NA,TGTGCCTGGAGTGTGGGCAATCCATACAATGAGCAGTTCTTC,CAWSVGNPYNEQFF